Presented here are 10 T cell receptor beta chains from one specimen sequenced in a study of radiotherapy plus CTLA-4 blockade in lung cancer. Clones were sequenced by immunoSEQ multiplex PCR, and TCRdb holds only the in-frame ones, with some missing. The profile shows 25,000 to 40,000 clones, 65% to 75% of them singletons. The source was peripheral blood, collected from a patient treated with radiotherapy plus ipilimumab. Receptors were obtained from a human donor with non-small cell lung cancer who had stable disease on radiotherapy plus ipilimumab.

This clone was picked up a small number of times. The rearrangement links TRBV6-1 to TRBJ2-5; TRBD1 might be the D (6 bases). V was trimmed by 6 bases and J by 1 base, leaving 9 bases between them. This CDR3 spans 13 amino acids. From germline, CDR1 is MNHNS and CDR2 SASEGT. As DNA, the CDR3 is TGTGCCAGCAGGGGGGCGAGCCAAGAGACCCAGTACTTC. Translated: CASRGASQETQYF.

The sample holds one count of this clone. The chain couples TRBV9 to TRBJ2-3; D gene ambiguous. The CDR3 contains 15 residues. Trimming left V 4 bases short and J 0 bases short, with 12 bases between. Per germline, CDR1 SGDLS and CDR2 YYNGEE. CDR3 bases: TGTGCCAGCAGCATTCGGCCGACTAGCACAGATACGCAGTATTTT. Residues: CASSIRPTSTDTQYF.

CDR3 bases: TGTGCCAGCAGCCGACTAGCGGGAGGTGGTAATGAGCAGTTCTTC. Translating it yields CASSRLAGGGNEQFF. The chain uses TRBV6-1 and TRBJ2-1; TRBD2 matches 13 bases. The CDR3 spans 15 residues. V shed 6 bases and J 7 bases; nucleotides not matched to a gene: 6. Germline V lookup: CDR1 MNHNS, CDR2 SASEGT.

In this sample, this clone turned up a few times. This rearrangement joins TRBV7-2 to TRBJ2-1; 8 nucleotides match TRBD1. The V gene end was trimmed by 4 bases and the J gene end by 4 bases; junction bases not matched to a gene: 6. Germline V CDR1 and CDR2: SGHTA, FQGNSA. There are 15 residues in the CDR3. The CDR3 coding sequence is TGTGCCAGCAGCTCCCCCGGGACAGGATACAATGAGCAGTTCTTC. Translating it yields CASSSPGTGYNEQFF.

The CDR3, as DNA: TGCGCCAGCAGCTTGGCGGGTACTACAGATACGCAGTATTTT. Amino acid sequence: CASSLAGTTDTQYF. The gene calls are TRBV5-1 and TRBJ2-3, with unresolved D. Germline CDR1 reads SGHRS; CDR2 reads YFSETQ. The CDR3 contains 14 residues. Trimming took off 0 bases at V and 3 bases at J, with 8 bases between the two ends.

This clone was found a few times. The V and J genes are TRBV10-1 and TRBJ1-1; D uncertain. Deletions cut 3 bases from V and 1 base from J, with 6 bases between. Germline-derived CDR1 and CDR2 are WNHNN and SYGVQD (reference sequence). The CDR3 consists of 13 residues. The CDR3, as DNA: TGCGCCAGCAGTGACCGACAGAACACTGAAGCTTTCTTT. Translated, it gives CASSDRQNTEAFF.

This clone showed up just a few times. The CDR3 bases are TGTGCCAGCAGCGGGGACGGCTATAGCAATCAGCCCCAGCATTTT. It codes for CASSGDGYSNQPQHF. The gene calls are TRBV2 and TRBJ1-5; perhaps TRBD1 as D (5 bases). This CDR3 spans 15 amino acids. Looked up from germline, CDR1 is SNHLY and CDR2 is FYNNEI. V was trimmed by 6 bases and J by 0 bases, leaving 12 bases between them. Supplemented by reference TRBV2 and TRBJ1-5, the full variable domain reads EPEVTQTPSHQVTQMGQEVILRCVPISNHLYFYWYRQILGQKVEFLVSFYNNEISEKSEIFDDQFSVERPDGSNFTLKIRSTKLEDSAMYFCASSGDGYSNQPQHFGDGTRLSIL.

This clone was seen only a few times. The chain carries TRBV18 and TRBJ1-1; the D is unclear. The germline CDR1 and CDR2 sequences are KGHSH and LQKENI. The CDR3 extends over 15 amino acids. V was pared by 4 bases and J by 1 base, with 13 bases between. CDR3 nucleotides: TGTGCCAGCTCACTCGGAGGACGGAGGAACACTGAAGCTTTCTTT. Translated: CASSLGGRRNTEAFF. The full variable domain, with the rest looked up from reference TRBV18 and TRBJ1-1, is NAGVMQNPRHLVRRRGQEARLRCSPMKGHSHVYWYRQLPEEGLKFMVYLQKENIIDESGMPKERFSAEFPKEGPSILRIQQVVRGDSAAYFCASSLGGRRNTEAFFGQGTRLTVV.

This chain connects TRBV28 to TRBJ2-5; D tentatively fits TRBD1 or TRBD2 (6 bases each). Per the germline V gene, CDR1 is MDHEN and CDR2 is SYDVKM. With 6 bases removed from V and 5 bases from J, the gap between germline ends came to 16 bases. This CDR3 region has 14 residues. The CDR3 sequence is CASRRDTGGETQYF. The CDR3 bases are TGTGCCAGCAGAAGGGACACCGGAGGGGAGACCCAGTACTTC. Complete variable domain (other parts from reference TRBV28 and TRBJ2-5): DVKVTQSSRYLVKRTGEKVFLECVQDMDHENMFWYRQDPGLGLRLIYFSYDVKMKEKGDIPEGYSVSREKKERFSLILESASTNQTSMYLCASRRDTGGETQYFGPGTRLLVL.

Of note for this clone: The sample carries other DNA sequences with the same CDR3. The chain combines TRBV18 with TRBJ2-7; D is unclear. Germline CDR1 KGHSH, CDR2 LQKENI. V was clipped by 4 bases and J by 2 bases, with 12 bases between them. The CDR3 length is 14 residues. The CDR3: CASSLGRPAYEQYF. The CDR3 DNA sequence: TGTGCCAGCTCACTAGGACGGCCTGCCTACGAGCAGTACTTC. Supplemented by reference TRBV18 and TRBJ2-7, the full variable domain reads NAGVMQNPRHLVRRRGQEARLRCSPMKGHSHVYWYRQLPEEGLKFMVYLQKENIIDESGMPKERFSAEFPKEGPSILRIQQVVRGDSAAYFCASSLGRPAYEQYFGPGTRLTVT.